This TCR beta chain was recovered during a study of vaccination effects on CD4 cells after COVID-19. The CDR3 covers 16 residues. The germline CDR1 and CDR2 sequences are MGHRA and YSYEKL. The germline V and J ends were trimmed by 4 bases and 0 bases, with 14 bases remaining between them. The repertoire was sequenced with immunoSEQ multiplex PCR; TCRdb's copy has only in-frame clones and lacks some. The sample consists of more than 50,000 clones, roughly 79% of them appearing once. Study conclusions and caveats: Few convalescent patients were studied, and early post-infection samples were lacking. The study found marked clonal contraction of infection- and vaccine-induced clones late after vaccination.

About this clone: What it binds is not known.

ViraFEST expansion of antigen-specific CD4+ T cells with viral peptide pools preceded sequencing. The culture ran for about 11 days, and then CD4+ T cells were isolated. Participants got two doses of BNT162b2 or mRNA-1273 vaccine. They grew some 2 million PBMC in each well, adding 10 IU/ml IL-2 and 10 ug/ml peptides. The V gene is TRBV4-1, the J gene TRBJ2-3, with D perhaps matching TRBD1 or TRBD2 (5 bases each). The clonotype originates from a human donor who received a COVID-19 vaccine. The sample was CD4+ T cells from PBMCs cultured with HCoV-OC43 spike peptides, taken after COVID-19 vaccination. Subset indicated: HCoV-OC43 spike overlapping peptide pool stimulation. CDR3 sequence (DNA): TGCGCCAGCAGCCCGTCCCGGGGCCCAAGCACAGATACGCAGTATTTT. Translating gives CASSPSRGPSTDTQYF.